This T cell receptor (beta chain) was obtained from a study of beta chain features in type 1 diabetes. Every bit of the isolated RNA underwent reverse transcription, so sequencing read expressed TCRB transcripts. Here immunoSEQ multiplex PCR was the method, and the copy in TCRdb shows in-frame clones only, minus some. Of about 140,000 clones listed, 9% to 10% are singletons. V lost 2 bases, J lost 7 bases, and 13 bases lay in between. CDR3 length equals 14 residues. The germline CDR1 and CDR2 sequences are KGHSH and LQKENI. The clonotype comes from a middle-aged woman in good health. The V gene is TRBV18, the J gene TRBJ2-3; no reliable D call. The sample consisted of central memory CD4+ T cells from blood. The CDR3 is CASSPWQQVNTQYF. The CDR3 region has the DNA TGTGCCAGCTCACCATGGCAACAAGTAAATACGCAGTATTTT.